The entry below gives a single T cell receptor beta chain sequence along with its context. Assay used: immunoSEQ multiplex PCR; TCRdb lists only in-frame clones, some missing. The repertoire holds 50,000 to 60,000 clones, with approximately 86% as singletons. This sample was taken from a study of T cell changes during pregnancy in multiple sclerosis. Per germline, CDR1 GTSNPN and CDR2 SVGIG (reference sequence). The trim removed 1 base at V and 2 bases at J, leaving 8 bases unmatched. The CDR3 totals 16 residues. Sequenced material: CD4+ T cells from peripheral blood mononuclear cells, taken in the third trimester of pregnancy. The sequence derives from a female donor with multiple sclerosis, enrolled in a pregnancy study. This chain uses TRBV30 with TRBJ2-3; 8 bases are shared with TRBD2. The CDR3 sequence: CAWSGAGGTSTDTQYF. DNA for the CDR3: TGTGCCTGGAGTGGGGCGGGGGGTACATCCACAGATACGCAGTATTTT. Combining the CDR3 with reference TRBV30 and TRBJ2-3 gives the whole variable domain SQTIHQWPATLVQPVGSPLSLECTVEGTSNPNLYWYRQAAGRGLQLLFYSVGIGQISSEVPQNLSASRPQDRQFILSSKKLLLSDSGFYLCAWSGAGGTSTDTQYFGPGTRLTVL.